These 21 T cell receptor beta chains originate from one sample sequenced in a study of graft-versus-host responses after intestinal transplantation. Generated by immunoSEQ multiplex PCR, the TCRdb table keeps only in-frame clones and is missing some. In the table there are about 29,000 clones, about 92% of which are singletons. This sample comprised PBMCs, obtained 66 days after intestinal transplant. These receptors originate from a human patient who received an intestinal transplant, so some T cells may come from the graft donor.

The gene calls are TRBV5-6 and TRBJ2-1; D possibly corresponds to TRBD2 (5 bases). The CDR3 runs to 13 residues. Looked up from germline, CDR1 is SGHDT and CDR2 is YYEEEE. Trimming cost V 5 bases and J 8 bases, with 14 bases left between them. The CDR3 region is CASRNPPRDEQFF. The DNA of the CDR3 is TGTGCCAGCAGAAACCCCCCGCGGGATGAGCAGTTCTTC.

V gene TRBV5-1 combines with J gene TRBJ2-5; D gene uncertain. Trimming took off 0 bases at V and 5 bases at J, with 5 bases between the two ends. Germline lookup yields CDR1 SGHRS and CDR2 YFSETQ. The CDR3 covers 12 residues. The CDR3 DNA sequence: TGCGCCAGCAGCTTGGCCGCGGAGACCCAGTACTTC. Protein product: CASSLAAETQYF. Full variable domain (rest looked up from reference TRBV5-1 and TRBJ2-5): KAGVTQTPRYLIKTRGQQVTLSCSPISGHRSVSWYQQTPGQGLQFLFEYFSETQRNKGNFPGRFSGRQFSNSRSEMNVSTLELGDSALYLCASSLAAETQYFGPGTRLLVL.

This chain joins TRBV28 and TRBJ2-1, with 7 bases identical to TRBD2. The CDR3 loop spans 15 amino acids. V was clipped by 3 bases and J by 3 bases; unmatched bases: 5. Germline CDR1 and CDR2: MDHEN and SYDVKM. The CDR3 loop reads CASSFGPGGYNEQFF. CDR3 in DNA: TGTGCCAGCAGTTTCGGCCCGGGAGGCTACAATGAGCAGTTCTTC.

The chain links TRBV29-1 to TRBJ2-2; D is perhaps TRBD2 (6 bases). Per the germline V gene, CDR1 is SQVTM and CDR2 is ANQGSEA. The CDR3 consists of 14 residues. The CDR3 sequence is CSVNAGPNTGELFF. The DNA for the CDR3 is TGCAGTGTCAACGCGGGACCGAACACCGGGGAGCTGTTTTTT.

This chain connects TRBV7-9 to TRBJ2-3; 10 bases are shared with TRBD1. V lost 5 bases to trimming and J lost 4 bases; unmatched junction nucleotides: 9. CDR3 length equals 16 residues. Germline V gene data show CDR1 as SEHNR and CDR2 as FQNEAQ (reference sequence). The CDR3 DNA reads TGTGCCAGCAGCCCCCGGACAGGGGGATTTCCAGATACGCAGTATTTT. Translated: CASSPRTGGFPDTQYF.

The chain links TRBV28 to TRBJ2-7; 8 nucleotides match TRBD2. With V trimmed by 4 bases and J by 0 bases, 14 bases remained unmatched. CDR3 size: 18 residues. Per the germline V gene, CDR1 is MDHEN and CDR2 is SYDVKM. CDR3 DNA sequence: TGTGCCAGCAGTTCCTTACCCACGGGGGGGCAAAGCTCCTACGAGCAGTACTTC. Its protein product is CASSSLPTGGQSSYEQYF.

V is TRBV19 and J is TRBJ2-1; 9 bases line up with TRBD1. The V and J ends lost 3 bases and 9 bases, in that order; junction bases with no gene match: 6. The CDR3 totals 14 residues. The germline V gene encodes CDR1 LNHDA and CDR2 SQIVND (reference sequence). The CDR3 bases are TGTGCCAGTAGTATCGACAGGGGGATTACTGAGCAGTTCTTC. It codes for CASSIDRGITEQFF.

CDR3 residues: CASSHRGWSTGELFF. For the CDR3, the DNA is TGCGCCAGCAGCCACCGGGGCTGGTCCACCGGGGAGCTGTTTTTT. This chain joins TRBV4-1 and TRBJ2-2, with D perhaps assigned TRBD1 or TRBD2 (5 bases each). The ends were cut back, 3 bases at V and 4 bases at J, with 12 bases in the middle. The CDR3 is made up of 15 amino acids. The V gene's germline CDR1 is MGHRA and CDR2 YSYEKL.

CDR3 amino acids: CASSMGTAQVGETQYF. DNA for the CDR3: TGTGCCAGTAGTATGGGGACAGCGCAGGTTGGAGAGACCCAGTACTTC. The chain is built from TRBV19 and TRBJ2-5; TRBD1 matches at 7 bases. V dropped 3 bases and J dropped 4; count of bases not matched to a gene: 11. CDR1 is LNHDA and CDR2 is SQIVND in the germline V gene (reference sequence). CDR3 length: 16 amino acids. Full variable domain (missing parts from reference TRBV19 and TRBJ2-5): DGGITQSPKYLFRKEGQNVTLSCEQNLNHDAMYWYRQDPGQGLRLIYYSQIVNDFQKGDIAEGYSVSREKKESFPLTVTSAQKNPTAFYLCASSMGTAQVGETQYFGPGTRLLVL.

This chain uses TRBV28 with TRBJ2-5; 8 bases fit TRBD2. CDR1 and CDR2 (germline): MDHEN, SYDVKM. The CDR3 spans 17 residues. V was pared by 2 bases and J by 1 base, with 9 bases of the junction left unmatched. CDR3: CASSLTSGTGLQETQYF. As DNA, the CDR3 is TGTGCCAGCAGTTTAACTAGCGGCACTGGCCTCCAAGAGACCCAGTACTTC.

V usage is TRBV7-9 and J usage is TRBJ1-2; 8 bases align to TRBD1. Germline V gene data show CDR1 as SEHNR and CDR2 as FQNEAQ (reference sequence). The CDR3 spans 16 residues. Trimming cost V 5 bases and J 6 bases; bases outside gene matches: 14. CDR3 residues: CASSLGQGPSLDGYTF. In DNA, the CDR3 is TGTGCCAGCAGCCTAGGACAGGGCCCCTCGTTGGATGGCTACACCTTC. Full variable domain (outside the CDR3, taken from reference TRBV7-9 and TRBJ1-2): DTGVSQNPRHKITKRGQNVTFRCDPISEHNRLYWYRQTLGQGPEFLTYFQNEAQLEKSRLLSDRFSAERPKGSFSTLEIQRTEQGDSAMYLCASSLGQGPSLDGYTFGSGTRLTVV.

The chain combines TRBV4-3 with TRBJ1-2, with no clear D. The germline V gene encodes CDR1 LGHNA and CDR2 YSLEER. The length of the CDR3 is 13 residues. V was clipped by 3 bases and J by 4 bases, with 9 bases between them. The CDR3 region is CASSQDGGYGYTF. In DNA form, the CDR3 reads TGCGCCAGCAGCCAGGACGGAGGCTATGGCTACACCTTC.

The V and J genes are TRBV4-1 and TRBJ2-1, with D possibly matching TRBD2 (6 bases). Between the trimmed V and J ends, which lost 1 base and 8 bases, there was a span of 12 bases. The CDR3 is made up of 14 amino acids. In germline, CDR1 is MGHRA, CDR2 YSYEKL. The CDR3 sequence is CASSQVGSRDEQFF. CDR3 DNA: TGCGCCAGCAGCCAAGTCGGGAGTCGCGATGAGCAGTTCTTC.

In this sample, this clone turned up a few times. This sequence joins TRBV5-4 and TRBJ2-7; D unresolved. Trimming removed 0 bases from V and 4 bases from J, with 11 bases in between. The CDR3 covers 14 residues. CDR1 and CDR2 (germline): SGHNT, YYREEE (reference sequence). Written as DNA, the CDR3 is TGTGCCAGCAGCTTGGGGGTCGGCGCTTACGAGCAGTACTTC. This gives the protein CASSLGVGAYEQYF.

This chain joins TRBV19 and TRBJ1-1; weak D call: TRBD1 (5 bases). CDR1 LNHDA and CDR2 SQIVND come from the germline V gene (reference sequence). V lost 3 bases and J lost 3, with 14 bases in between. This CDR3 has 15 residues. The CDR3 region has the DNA TGTGCCAGTAGTATTTTTGGGGGGTCGGACACTGAAGCTTTCTTT. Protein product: CASSIFGGSDTEAFF.

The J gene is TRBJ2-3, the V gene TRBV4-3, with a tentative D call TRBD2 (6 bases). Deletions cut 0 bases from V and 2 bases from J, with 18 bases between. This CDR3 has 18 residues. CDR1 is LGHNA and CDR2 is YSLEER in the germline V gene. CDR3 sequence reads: CASSQDAVGGGATDTQYF. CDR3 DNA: TGCGCCAGCAGCCAAGATGCGGTCGGCGGAGGGGCCACAGATACGCAGTATTTT.

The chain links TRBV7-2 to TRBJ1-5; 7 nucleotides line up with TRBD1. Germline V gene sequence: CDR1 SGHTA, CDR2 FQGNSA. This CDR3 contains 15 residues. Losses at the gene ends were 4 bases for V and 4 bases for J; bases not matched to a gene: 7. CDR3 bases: TGTGCCAGCAGCTCCCAGACAGGGCAAAATCAGCCCCAGCATTTT. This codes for CASSSQTGQNQPQHF. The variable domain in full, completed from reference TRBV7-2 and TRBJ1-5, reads GAGVSQSPSNKVTEKGKDVELRCDPISGHTALYWYRQSLGQGLEFLIYFQGNSAPDKSGLPSDRFSAERTGGSVSTLTIQRTQQEDSAVYLCASSSQTGQNQPQHFGDGTRLSIL.

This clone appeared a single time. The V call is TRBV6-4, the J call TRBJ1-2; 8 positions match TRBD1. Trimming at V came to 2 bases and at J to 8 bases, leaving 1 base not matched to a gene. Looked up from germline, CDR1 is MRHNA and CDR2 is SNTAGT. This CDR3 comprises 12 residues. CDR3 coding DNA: TGTGCCAGCAGTGACGACAGGGGCGGCTACACCTTC. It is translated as CASSDDRGGYTF.

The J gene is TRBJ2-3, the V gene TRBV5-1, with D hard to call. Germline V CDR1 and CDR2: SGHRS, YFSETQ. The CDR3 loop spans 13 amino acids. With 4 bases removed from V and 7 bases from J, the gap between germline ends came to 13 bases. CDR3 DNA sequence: TGCGCCAGCAGCCAAATTCCCCTGAATACGCAGTATTTT. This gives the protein CASSQIPLNTQYF.

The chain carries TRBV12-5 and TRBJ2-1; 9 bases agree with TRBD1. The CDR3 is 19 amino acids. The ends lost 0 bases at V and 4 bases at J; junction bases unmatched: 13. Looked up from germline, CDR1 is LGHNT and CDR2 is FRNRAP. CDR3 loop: CASGLVPQGTGSFYNEQFF. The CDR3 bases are TGTGCTAGTGGTTTGGTCCCGCAAGGGACAGGGTCATTTTACAATGAGCAGTTCTTC.

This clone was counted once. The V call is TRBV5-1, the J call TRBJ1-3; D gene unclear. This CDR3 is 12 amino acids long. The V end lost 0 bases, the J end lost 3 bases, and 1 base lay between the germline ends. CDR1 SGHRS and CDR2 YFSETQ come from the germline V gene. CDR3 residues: CASSLDGNTIYF. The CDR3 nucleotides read TGCGCCAGCAGCTTGGATGGAAACACCATATATTTT.